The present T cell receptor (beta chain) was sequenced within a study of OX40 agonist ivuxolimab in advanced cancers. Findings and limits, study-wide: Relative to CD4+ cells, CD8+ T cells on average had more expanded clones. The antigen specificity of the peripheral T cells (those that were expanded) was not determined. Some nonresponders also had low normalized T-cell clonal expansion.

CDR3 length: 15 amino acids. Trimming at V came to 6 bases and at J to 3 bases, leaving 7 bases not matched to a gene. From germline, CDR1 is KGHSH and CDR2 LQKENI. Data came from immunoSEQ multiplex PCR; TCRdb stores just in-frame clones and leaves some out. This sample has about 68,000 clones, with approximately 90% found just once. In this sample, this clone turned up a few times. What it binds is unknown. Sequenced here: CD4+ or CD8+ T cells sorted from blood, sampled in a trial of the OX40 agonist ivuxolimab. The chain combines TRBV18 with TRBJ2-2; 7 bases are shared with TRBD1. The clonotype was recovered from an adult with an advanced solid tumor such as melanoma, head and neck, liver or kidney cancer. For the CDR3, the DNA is TGTGCCAGCTCCATACAGGGGAAGGACACCGGGGAGCTGTTTTTT. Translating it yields CASSIQGKDTGELFF.